This TCR beta chain was identified during a study of OX40 agonist ivuxolimab in advanced cancers. About the study: The dose-escalation cohort had hepatocellular carcinoma, melanoma, renal cell or head and neck cancer. Three partial responders included one hepatocellular carcinoma patient and two cutaneous melanoma patients.

Some clones are missing from TCRdb's copy, which holds only in-frame ones; the method was immunoSEQ multiplex PCR. Of 100,000 to 110,000 clones listed, 91% are singletons. Notes on the study in general: At 0.1 to 3.0 mg/kg and by week 6, clonal expansion occurred in CD4+ and CD8+ blood T cells.

Notes on this clone: The target antigen is unknown.

Germline CDR1 MDHEN, CDR2 SYDVKM. Losses at the gene ends were 5 bases for V and 7 bases for J; bases not matched to a gene: 3. The CDR3 is made up of 12 amino acids. Sequences were derived from CD4+ or CD8+ T cells sorted from blood, sampled in a trial of the OX40 agonist ivuxolimab. The chain uses TRBV28 and TRBJ2-3; 7 bases match TRBD1. The sequence derives from an adult with an advanced solid tumor such as melanoma, head and neck, liver or kidney cancer. CDR3 amino acids: CASSGTEYTQYF. The CDR3 DNA reads TGTGCCAGCAGTGGGACAGAGTATACGCAGTATTTT.